Ten or more counts support the clone carrying this T cell receptor beta chain. What it binds is unknown. The sample comes from a study of post-analysis software for immune sequencing data. With 4 bases removed from V and 3 bases from J, the gap between germline ends came to 6 bases. Germline CDR1 SQVTM, CDR2 ANQGSEA. The CDR3 consists of 11 residues. Broader study findings: Strong co-clustering by F measure linked samples that shared a preparation batch. In patients, about five TRBV segments were more frequent than in controls, with TRBV5-6, TRBV5-1 and TRBV20-1 among them.

Carried by the TCR beta cDNA libraries were unique molecular identifiers. TCRdb re-called the PCR reads through MiXCR, storing one row per CDR3 protein. The sample has a few hundred thousand distinct CDR3 sequences; roughly 30% are singletons. The sequenced sample was blood. This sequence originates from a girl aged 5-17 years with multiple sclerosis. The chain has TRBV29-1 and TRBJ1-2, with TRBD1 as a possible D gene (6 bases). CDR3 in amino acids: CSVGQDYGYTF. In DNA form, the CDR3 reads TGCAGCGTTGGACAGGACTATGGCTACACCTTC.